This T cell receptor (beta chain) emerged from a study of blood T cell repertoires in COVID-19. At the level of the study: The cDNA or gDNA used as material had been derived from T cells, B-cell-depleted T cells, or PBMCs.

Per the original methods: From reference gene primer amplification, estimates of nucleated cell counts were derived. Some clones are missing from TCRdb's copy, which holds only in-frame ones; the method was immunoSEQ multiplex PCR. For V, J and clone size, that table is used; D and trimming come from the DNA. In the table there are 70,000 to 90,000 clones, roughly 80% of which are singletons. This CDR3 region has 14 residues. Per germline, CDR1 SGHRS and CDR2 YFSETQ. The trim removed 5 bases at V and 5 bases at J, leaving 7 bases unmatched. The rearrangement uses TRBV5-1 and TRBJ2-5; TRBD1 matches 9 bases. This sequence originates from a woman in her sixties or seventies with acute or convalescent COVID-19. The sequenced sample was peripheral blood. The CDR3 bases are TGCGCCAGCAGTCTACAGGGGGCCAGGGAGACCCAGTACTTC. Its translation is CASSLQGARETQYF.